This TCR beta chain derives from a study of identical twins. V was shortened by 6 bases and J by 10 bases, with 13 bases between the two germline ends. The germline V gene encodes CDR1 MDHEN and CDR2 SYDVKM. The CDR3 loop spans 12 amino acids. A single record per CDR3 protein comes from TCRdb applying MiXCR to the 5' RACE reads. The table lists about 490,000 distinct CDR3 sequences, roughly 15% of them singletons. General study findings and limits: The study drew conclusions from cross-sectional statistical analysis, not from following the same donors. Out-of-frame alpha sequences shared by twins were enriched for low generation probability.

Remarks on this clonotype: The antigen remains unidentified.

This same sample was also taken into another study, of yellow fever vaccine responses in identical twins. That work contributes: Reportedly, the response of twins' T cells to the vaccine seemed partly convergent, partly personalized.

The receptor comes from a woman aged 18-29 years in good health. Sequenced: CD4+ T cells sorted from blood. The J gene is TRBJ2-1, the V gene TRBV28, with D possibly matching TRBD2 (5 bases). CDR3 coding DNA: TGTGCCAGCAGGTCCCCTTGGAGGGAGCAGTTCTTC. Translation gives CASRSPWREQFF. Together with reference TRBV28 and TRBJ2-1, the CDR3 gives the full variable domain: DVKVTQSSRYLVKRTGEKVFLECVQDMDHENMFWYRQDPGLGLRLIYFSYDVKMKEKGDIPEGYSVSREKKERFSLILESASTNQTSMYLCASRSPWREQFFGPGTRLTVL.